The entry below gives a single T cell receptor beta chain sequence along with its context. The sample comes from a study of PD-L1 blockade in urothelial cancer. Background on the study: Specimens of blood held a median count of roughly 140,000 T cells.

The CDR3 has 16 amino acids. Germline loops: CDR1 LNHDA, CDR2 SQIVND (reference sequence). Trimming took off 5 bases at V and 2 bases at J, with 16 bases between the two ends. Generated by immunoSEQ multiplex PCR, the TCRdb table keeps only in-frame clones and is missing some. The table records 45,000 to 65,000 clones, 84% of them present only once. The rearrangement links TRBV19 to TRBJ1-5; D is possibly TRBD1 (6 bases). The receptor comes from a man in his forties with urothelial cancer. Sample: PBMCs, taken around atezolizumab (anti-PD-L1) treatment. In nucleotides, the CDR3 is TGTGCCAGTAGTTCGAAGGGGGTTTTAGGCAATCAGCCCCAGCATTTT. Encoded protein: CASSSKGVLGNQPQHF.